The source of this T cell receptor beta chain is a study of OX40 agonist ivuxolimab in advanced cancers. The method was immunoSEQ multiplex PCR; TCRdb's version includes in-frame clones alone and lacks a portion of them. The table includes some 86,000 clones, about 85% detected once. V gave up 1 base and J gave up 7 bases, with 16 bases separating them. The germline CDR1 and CDR2 sequences are MDHEN and SYDVKM. CDR3 length: 16 residues. This chain connects TRBV28 to TRBJ1-4; D remains unclear. The sequence derives from an adult with an advanced solid tumor such as melanoma, head and neck, liver or kidney cancer. The sequencing here drew on CD4+ or CD8+ T cells sorted from blood, taken in a trial of the OX40 agonist ivuxolimab. In DNA, the CDR3 is TGTGCCAGCAGTTTATTGGGAGGTGGTAGCGGTGAAAAACTGTTTTTT. This gives the protein CASSLLGGGSGEKLFF. Full variable domain (outside the CDR3, taken from reference TRBV28 and TRBJ1-4): DVKVTQSSRYLVKRTGEKVFLECVQDMDHENMFWYRQDPGLGLRLIYFSYDVKMKEKGDIPEGYSVSREKKERFSLILESASTNQTSMYLCASSLLGGGSGEKLFFGSGTQLSVL.